The TCR beta chain described here comes from a study of human CD8 memory T cell subsets. This CDR3 is 14 amino acids long. In germline, CDR1 is MGHRA, CDR2 YSYEKL. UMI-labeled 5' RACE was used, and it produced the TCR beta libraries. TCRdb reprocessed the 5' RACE reads and keeps a single row for each CDR3 protein, giving no DNA. This sample lists some 7,000 distinct CDR3 sequences; its ten largest clones have 20% to 25%. The rearrangement links TRBV4-1 to TRBJ2-7. The sequenced sample was CD8+ T cells from PBMCs. The clonotype was recovered from a human donor in good health. The CDR3 spells CASSQGIGSYEQYF.